The clone carrying this T cell receptor beta chain has only a few counts. The data are from a study of T-cell reconstitution after alpha-beta-depleted transplantation in children. Germline values: CDR1 SGHRS, CDR2 YFSETQ. The CDR3 has 16 amino acids. Trimming removed 0 bases from V and 4 bases from J; junction bases left unmatched: 4. For TCRbeta, the library was prepared with unique molecular identifiers. A single record per CDR3 protein comes from TCRdb applying MiXCR to the PCR reads. The data hold fewer than 200,000 distinct CDR3 sequences, with approximately 6.6% observed a single time. The receptor comes from a human donor who donated a stem cell graft to a child with Wiskott-Aldrich syndrome. This chain uses TRBV5-1 with TRBJ2-1; 10 bases are shared with TRBD2. Sequences were derived from PBMCs from the stem cell graft donor, sampled from the stem cell graft. For the CDR3, the DNA is TGCGCCAGCAGCTTGGGTTCAGCGGGAGGGTACAATGAGCAGTTCTTC. This translates into CASSLGSAGGYNEQFF.